The rows below give T cell receptor beta chains drawn from one sample of a study of identical twins. TCRdb re-called the 5' RACE reads with MiXCR, one entry per CDR3 protein. Found here are about 690,000 distinct CDR3 sequences, around 5.7% of them singletons; the top ten hold 1.5% to 2%. What was sequenced was naive T cells sorted from blood. The receptors here all came from a man younger than 35 in good health. The CDR3 runs from the conserved cysteine through the conserved F or W. D genes are given only for firm matches. Clone sizes are given selectively: once, few, many, or a class where the clone is expanded.

abundance	v_gene	j_gene	d_gene	CDR3nt	CDR3aa
few	TRBV2	TRBJ1-5	-	TGTGCCAGCAGTGACACCCGATGGAGCAATCAGCCCCAGCATTTT	CASSDTRWSNQPQHF
many	TRBV12-3/TRBV12-4	TRBJ1-2	-	TGTGCCAGCAGTTCCCGACAGAGACGGAACTATGGCTACACCTTC	CASSSRQRRNYGYTF
few	TRBV11-2	TRBJ1-4	-	TGTGCCAGCAGCTTAGGGCGGGACCCTAATGAAAAACTGTTTTTT	CASSLGRDPNEKLFF
few	TRBV12-3/TRBV12-4	TRBJ2-4	-	TGTGCCAGCAGATGGGCCGAGCACCCCCAGGCCAAAAACATTCAGTACTTC	CASRWAEHPQAKNIQYF
-	TRBV7-2	TRBJ1-2	TRBD1	TGTGCCAGCAGCGTCTCCGGGACAGGGGGCTCTGGCTACACCTTC	CASSVSGTGGSGYTF
-	TRBV12-3/TRBV12-4	TRBJ2-7	TRBD2	TGTGCCAGCAGAGGTACCGGGACTAGCTCGCGAGAGCAGTACTTC	CASRGTGTSSREQYF
-	TRBV20-1	TRBJ2-7	TRBD2	TGCAGTGCTAGAGGGACTAGCGGGAGTTACTACGAGCAGTACTTC	CSARGTSGSYYEQYF
many	TRBV27	TRBJ1-1	-	TGTGCCAGCTCAGGGGTGATGAACACTGAAGCTTTCTTT	CASSGVMNTEAFF
-	TRBV11-2	TRBJ2-1	-	TGTGCCAGCAGCTTAGTTCCGCTTGAGCAGTTCTTC	CASSLVPLEQFF
few	TRBV28	TRBJ2-2	-	TGTGCCAGCTATTCCCCGAACACCGGGGAGCTGTTTTTT	CASYSPNTGELFF
-	TRBV18	TRBJ2-7	-	TGTGCCAGCTCACCGGGGGAGCCCTACGAGCAGTACTTC	CASSPGEPYEQYF
few	TRBV20-1	TRBJ2-7	-	TGCAGTGCTAGCGGGAGTGCCACCTACGAGCAGTACTTC	CSASGSATYEQYF
many	TRBV6-2/TRBV6-3	TRBJ2-7	-	TGTGCCAGCAGTTCTGGACAGTTCTACGAGCAGTACTTC	CASSSGQFYEQYF
many	TRBV12-3/TRBV12-4	TRBJ1-2	-	TGTGCCAGCAGTTTGTCAAATTATGGCTACACCTTC	CASSLSNYGYTF
many	TRBV20-1	TRBJ1-1	-	TGCAGTGCTAGAGTAGAAAAAAGGGGTGGGAACACTGAAGCTTTCTTT	CSARVEKRGGNTEAFF
many	TRBV18	TRBJ2-1	-	TGTGCCAGCTCACCACCTTCGCCCCAGAGCTCCTACAATGAGCAGTTCTTC	CASSPPSPQSSYNEQFF
few	TRBV28	TRBJ2-7	-	TGTGCCAGCAGAGGGACCCCCTCCTACGAGCAGTACTTC	CASRGTPSYEQYF
many	TRBV10-3	TRBJ2-1	-	TGTGCCATCATTTACAGCGAAATATACAATGAGCAGTTCTTC	CAIIYSEIYNEQFF
many	TRBV5-1	TRBJ2-1	TRBD1	TGCGCCAGCAGCTTGGGAGGGGGCGTCTCCAATGAGCAGTTCTTC	CASSLGGGVSNEQFF
-	TRBV20-1	TRBJ2-3	TRBD2	TGCAGTGCGATCACTAGCGGGAGTATAGATACGCAGTATTTT	CSAITSGSIDTQYF
few	TRBV12-2	TRBJ1-5	-	TGTGCTCCTAAGACAGTGGCGAATCAGCCCCAGCATTTT	CAPKTVANQPQHF
many	TRBV11-3	TRBJ1-2	TRBD1	TGTGCCAGCAGCCCACCGGACAGGTTGGGCTATGGCTACACCTTC	CASSPPDRLGYGYTF
many	TRBV12-3/TRBV12-4	TRBJ1-2	TRBD1	TGTGCCAGCAGTTCGGGACAGGGCTATGGCTACACCTTC	CASSSGQGYGYTF
few	TRBV20-1	TRBJ2-2	TRBD1	TGCAGTGCAAGTGGGACAGGGGTATTCAGGGAGCTGTTTTTT	CSASGTGVFRELFF
-	TRBV20-1	TRBJ2-1	TRBD2	TGCAGTGCTAGAGATTTGGGACTAGCGTTGAACAATGAGCAGTTCTTC	CSARDLGLALNNEQFF
many	TRBV12-3/TRBV12-4	TRBJ2-2	-	TGTGCCAGCAGTCCGCCGAGGGCGAGTATTATCGGGGAGCTGTTTTTT	CASSPPRASIIGELFF
many	TRBV7-2	TRBJ2-3	-	TGTGCCAGCAGCTTACAAGGGGCCCGCACAGATACGCAGTATTTT	CASSLQGARTDTQYF
many	TRBV5-6	TRBJ2-1	TRBD2	TGTGCCAGCAGCTTTAGGGGGGGACTAGCGCTGAACAATGAGCAGTTCTTC	CASSFRGGLALNNEQFF
-	TRBV7-8	TRBJ2-2	-	TGTGCCAGCAGCTTACGACAGGTCCGGGGGGAGCTGTTTTTT	CASSLRQVRGELFF
many	TRBV24-1	TRBJ2-1	TRBD2	TGTGCCACCAGTGATTTGCAAGGAGCGGGAGAAGCCAATGAGCAGTTCTTC	CATSDLQGAGEANEQFF
many	TRBV29-1	TRBJ1-4	-	TGCAGCGCCCTGGGAGGGACGGAACTGTTTTTT	CSALGGTELFF
many	TRBV25-1	TRBJ2-7	-	TGTGCCAGCAGTGAATCGGGCTCCTACGAGCAGTACTTC	CASSESGSYEQYF
-	TRBV28	TRBJ1-1	-	TGTGCCAGCAGCTTAACCTGGGGGGACACTGAAGCTTTCTTT	CASSLTWGDTEAFF
-	TRBV25-1	TRBJ1-6	-	TGTGCCAGCAGTGAATCTGGAGGGCGCGGTCCACCCCTCCACTTT	CASSESGGRGPPLHF
-	TRBV20-1	TRBJ2-5	-	TGCAGGTGCAGATTTCACCAAGAGACCCAGTACTTC	CRCRFHQETQYF
few	TRBV25-1	TRBJ1-4	-	TGTGCCAGCAGTGATGGGTCCGGGACCGGCGCAACTAATGAAAAACTGTTTTTT	CASSDGSGTGATNEKLFF
-	TRBV5-1	TRBJ2-1	TRBD2	TGCGCCAGCAGCCCGGGACTAGCGGGACCCCAGACCTCCTACAATGAGCAGTTCTTC	CASSPGLAGPQTSYNEQFF
many	TRBV12-3/TRBV12-4	TRBJ1-4	-	TGTGCCAGCAGTTTTGGTCAGTGGGCTAATGAAAAACTGTTTTTT	CASSFGQWANEKLFF
many	TRBV3-1	TRBJ2-1	-	TGTGCCAGCAGCCAAGTCCAGAGTTCGGAGCAGTTCTTC	CASSQVQSSEQFF
many	TRBV20-1	TRBJ1-4	TRBD1	TGCAGTGCAACCCCTAGGGGGCGAGCTAATGAAAAACTGTTTTTT	CSATPRGRANEKLFF
-	TRBV11-1	TRBJ2-5	-	TGTGCCAGCAGCGAAATAGCGGCTAGGGGGGAGACCCAGTACTTC	CASSEIAARGETQYF